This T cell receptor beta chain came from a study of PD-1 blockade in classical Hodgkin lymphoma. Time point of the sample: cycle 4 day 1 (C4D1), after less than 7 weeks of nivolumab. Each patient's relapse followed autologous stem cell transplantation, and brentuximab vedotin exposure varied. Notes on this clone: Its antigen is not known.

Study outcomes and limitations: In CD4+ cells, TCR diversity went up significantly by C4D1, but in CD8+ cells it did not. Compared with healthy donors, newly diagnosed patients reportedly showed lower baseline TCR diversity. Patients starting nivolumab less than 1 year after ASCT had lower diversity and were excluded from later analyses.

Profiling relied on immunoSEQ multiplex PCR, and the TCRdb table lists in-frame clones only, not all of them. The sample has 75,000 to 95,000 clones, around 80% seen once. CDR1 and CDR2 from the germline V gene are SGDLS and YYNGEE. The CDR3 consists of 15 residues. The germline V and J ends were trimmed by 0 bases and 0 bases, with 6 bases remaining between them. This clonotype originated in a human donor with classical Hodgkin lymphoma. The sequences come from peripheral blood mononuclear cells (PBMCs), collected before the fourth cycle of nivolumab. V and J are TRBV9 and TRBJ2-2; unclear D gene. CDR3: CASSVGNANTGELFF. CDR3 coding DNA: TGTGCCAGCAGCGTAGGTAACGCGAACACCGGGGAGCTGTTTTTT.